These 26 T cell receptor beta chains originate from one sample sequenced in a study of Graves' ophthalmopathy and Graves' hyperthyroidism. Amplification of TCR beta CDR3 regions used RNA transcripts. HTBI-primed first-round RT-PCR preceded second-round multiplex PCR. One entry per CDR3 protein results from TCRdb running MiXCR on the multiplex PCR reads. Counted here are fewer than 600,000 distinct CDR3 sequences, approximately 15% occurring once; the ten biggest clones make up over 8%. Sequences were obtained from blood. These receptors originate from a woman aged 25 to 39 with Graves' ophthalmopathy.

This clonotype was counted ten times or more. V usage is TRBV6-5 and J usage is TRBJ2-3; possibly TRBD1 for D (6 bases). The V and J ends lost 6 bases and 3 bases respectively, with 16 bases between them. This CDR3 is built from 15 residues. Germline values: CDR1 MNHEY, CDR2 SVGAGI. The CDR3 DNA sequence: TGTGCCAGCAGCTCAGGGGCCCAAGTGACAGATACGCAGTATTTT. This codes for CASSSGAQVTDTQYF.

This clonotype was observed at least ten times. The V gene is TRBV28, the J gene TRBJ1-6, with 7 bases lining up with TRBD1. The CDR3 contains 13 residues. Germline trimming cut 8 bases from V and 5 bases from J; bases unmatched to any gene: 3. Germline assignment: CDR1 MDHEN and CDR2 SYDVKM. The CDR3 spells CASGQAHNSPLHF. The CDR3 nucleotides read TGTGCCAGCGGACAGGCACATAATTCACCCCTCCACTTT.

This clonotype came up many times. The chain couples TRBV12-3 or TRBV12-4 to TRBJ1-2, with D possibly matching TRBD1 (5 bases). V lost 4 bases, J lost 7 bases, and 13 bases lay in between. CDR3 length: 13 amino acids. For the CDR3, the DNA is TGTGCCAGCAGTTGGTTGACCGGGGGTGGCTACACCTTC. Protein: CASSWLTGGGYTF.

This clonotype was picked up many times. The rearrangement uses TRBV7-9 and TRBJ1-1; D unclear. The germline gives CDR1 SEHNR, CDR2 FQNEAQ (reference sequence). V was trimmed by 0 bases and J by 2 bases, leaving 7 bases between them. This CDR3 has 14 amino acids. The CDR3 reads CASSLAQINTEAFF. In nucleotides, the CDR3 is TGTGCCAGCAGCTTAGCACAGATTAACACTGAAGCTTTCTTT.

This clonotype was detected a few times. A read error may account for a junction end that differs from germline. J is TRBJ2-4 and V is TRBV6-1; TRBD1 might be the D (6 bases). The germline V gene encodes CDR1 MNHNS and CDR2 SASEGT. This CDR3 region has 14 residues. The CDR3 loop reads CASSEVPGDTIKYF. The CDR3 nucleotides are TGTGCCAGCAGTGAGGTGCCAGGGGATACCATTAAGTACTTC.

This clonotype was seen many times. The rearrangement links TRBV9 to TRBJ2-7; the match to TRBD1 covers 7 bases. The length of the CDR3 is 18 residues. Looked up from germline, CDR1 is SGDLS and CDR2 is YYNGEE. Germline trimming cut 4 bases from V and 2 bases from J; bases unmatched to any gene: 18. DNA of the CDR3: TGTGCCAGCAGCCCCCAGGGGGATAGTTCCAGATTTACCTACGAGCAGTACTTC. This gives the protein CASSPQGDSSRFTYEQYF.

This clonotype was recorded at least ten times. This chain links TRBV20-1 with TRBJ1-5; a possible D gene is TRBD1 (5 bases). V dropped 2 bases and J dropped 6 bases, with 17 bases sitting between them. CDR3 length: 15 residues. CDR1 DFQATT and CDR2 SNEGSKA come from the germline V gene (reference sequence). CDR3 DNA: TGCAGTGCTAGAACCCCTTCGGGGGAGGGTCAGCCCCAGCATTTT. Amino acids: CSARTPSGEGQPQHF.

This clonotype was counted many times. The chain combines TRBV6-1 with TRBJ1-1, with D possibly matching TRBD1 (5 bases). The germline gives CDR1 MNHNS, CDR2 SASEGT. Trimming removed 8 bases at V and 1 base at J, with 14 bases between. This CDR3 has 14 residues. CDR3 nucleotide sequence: TGTGCCAGCTCCGAGGGAGGGGCGAACACTGAAGCTTTCTTT. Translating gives CASSEGGANTEAFF.

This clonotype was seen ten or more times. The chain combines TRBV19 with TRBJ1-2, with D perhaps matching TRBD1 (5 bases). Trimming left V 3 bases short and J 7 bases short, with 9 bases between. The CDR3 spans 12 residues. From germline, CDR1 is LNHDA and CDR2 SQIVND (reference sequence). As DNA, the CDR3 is TGTGCCAGTAGTATGAGGGGATCTGGCTACACCTTC. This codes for CASSMRGSGYTF.

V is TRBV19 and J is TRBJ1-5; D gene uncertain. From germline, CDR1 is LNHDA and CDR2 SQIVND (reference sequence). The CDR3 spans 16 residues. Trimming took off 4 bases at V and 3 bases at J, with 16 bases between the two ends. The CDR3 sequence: CASSRRMGVSNQPQHF. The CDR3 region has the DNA TGTGCCAGTAGTAGGCGGATGGGAGTTTCCAATCAGCCCCAGCATTTT.

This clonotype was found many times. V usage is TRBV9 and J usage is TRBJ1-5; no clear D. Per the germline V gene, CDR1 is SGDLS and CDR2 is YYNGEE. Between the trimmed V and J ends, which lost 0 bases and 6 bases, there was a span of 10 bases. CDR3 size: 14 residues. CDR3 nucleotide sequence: TGTGCCAGCAGCGTAGAAGGATTCGGTCAGCCCCAGCATTTT. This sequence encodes CASSVEGFGQPQHF.

CDR3: CASSPRGGYDSPLHF. CDR3 nucleotide sequence: TGTGCCAGCAGTCCCCGCGGGGGGTATGATTCACCCCTCCACTTT. The chain uses TRBV28 and TRBJ1-6, with a possible D match to TRBD1 (5 bases). The V end was cut by 5 bases, the J end by 8 bases, with 16 bases between. Germline V gene data show CDR1 as MDHEN and CDR2 as SYDVKM. This CDR3 is built from 15 residues.

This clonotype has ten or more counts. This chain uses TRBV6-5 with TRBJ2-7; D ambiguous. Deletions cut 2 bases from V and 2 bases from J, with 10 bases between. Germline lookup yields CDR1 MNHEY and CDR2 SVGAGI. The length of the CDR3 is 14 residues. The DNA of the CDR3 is TGTGCCAGCAGTTACGTCGAGTCCGCCTACGAGCAGTACTTC. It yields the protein CASSYVESAYEQYF.

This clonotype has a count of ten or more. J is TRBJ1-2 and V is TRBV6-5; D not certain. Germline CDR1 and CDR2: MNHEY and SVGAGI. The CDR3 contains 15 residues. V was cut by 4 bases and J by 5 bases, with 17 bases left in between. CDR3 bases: TGTGCCAGCAGTTCCTCGACATCCAATACGTATGGCTACACCTTC. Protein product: CASSSSTSNTYGYTF.

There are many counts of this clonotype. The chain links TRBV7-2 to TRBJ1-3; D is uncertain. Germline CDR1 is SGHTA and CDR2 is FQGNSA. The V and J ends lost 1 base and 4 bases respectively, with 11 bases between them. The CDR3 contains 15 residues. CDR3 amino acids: CASSLDRGFGNTIYF. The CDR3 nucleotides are TGTGCCAGCAGCTTAGACAGAGGGTTCGGAAACACCATATATTTT.

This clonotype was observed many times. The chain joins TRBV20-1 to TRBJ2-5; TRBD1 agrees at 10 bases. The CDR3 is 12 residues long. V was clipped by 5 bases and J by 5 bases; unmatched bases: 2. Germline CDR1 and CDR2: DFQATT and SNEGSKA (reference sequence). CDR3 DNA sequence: TGCAGTGCTTCGGACAGGGGGGAGACCCAGTACTTC. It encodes CSASDRGETQYF.

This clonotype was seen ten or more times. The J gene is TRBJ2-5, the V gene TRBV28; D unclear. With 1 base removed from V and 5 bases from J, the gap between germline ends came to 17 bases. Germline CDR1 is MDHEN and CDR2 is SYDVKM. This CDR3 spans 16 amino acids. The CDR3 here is CASSLYTAETMETQYF. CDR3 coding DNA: TGTGCCAGCAGTTTATATACAGCAGAGACCATGGAGACCCAGTACTTC.

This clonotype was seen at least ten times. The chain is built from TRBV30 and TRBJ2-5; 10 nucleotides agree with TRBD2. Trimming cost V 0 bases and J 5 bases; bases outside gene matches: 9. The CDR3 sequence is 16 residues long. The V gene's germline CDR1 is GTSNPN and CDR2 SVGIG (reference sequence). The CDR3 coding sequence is TGTGCCTGGAGTGTACTGAGCGGGAGGGCCCGGGAGACCCAGTACTTC. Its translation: CAWSVLSGRARETQYF.

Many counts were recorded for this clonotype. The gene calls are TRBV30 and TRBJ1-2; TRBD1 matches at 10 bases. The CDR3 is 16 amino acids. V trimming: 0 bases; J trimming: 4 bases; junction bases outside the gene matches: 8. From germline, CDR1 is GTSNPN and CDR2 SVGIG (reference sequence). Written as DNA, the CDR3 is TGTGCCTGGAGTGTACTGCGGGACAGGGGAATCTATGGCTACACCTTC. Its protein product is CAWSVLRDRGIYGYTF.

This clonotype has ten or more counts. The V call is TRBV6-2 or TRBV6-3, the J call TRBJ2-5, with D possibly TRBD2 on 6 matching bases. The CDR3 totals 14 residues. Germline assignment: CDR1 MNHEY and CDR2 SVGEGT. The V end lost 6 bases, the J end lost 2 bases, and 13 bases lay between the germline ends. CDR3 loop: CASRPLAQQETQYF. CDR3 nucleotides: TGTGCCAGCAGGCCACTAGCACAACAAGAGACCCAGTACTTC.

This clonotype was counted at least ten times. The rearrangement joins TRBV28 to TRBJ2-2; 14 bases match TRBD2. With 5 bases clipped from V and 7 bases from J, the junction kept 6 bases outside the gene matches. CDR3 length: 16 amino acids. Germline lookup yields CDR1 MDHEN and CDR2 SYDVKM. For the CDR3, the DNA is TGTGCCAGCAGTACGGGACTAGCGGGGGAAAACGGGGAGCTGTTTTTT. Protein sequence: CASSTGLAGENGELFF.

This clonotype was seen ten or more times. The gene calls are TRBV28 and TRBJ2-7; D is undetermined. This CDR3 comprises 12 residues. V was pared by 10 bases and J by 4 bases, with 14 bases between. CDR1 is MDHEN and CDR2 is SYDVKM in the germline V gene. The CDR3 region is CATCRHPYEQYF. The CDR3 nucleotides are TGTGCCACCTGTCGCCACCCTTACGAGCAGTACTTC.

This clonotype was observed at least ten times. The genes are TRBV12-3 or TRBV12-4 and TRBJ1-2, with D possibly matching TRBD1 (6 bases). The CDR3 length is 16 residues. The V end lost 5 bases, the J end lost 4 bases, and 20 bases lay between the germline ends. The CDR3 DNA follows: TGTGCCAGCAGTCCGGGCTCCGGGACAAGCCGCTATGGCTACACCTTC. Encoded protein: CASSPGSGTSRYGYTF.

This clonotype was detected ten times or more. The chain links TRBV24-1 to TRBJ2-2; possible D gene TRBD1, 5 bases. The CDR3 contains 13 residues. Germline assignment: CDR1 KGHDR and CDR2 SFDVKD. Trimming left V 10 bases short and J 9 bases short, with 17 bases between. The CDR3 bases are TGTGCCACTGAGACAGAAGGCTCCCGGGAGCTGTTTTTT. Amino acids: CATETEGSRELFF.

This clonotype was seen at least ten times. The CDR3 DNA is TGTGCCAGCAGGGAGCTCTTGAAGGCGAACTATGGCTACACCTTC. Amino acids: CASRELLKANYGYTF. The rearrangement uses TRBV19 and TRBJ1-2; possible D gene TRBD1, 5 bases. V dropped 9 bases and J dropped 2 bases, with 19 bases sitting between them. This CDR3 is 15 amino acids long. From germline, CDR1 is LNHDA and CDR2 SQIVND (reference sequence).

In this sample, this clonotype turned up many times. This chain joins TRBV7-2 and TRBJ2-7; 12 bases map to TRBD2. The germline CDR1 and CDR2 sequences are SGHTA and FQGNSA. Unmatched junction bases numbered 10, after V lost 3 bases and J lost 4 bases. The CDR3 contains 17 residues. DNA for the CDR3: TGTGCCAGCAGCTTTAAACCGACTAGCGGGAGATGGTACGAGCAGTACTTC. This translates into CASSFKPTSGRWYEQYF.